Following are 11 T cell receptor beta chains from one sample sequenced in a study of early T cells in non-severe SARS-CoV-2 infection. A single record per CDR3 protein comes from TCRdb applying MiXCR to the 5' RACE reads. This table has more than 45,000 distinct CDR3 sequences, less than 9.5% appearing once. Sequencing was performed on whole blood. The receptor set was obtained from an adult who was a healthcare worker with PCR-confirmed SARS-CoV-2 infection or an uninfected control (not recorded which).

The chain has TRBV11-2 and TRBJ2-1; 9 bases align to TRBD2. Germline V CDR1 and CDR2: SGHAT, FQNNGV. Trimming removed 5 bases from V and 5 bases from J; junction bases left unmatched: 13. The CDR3 consists of 17 residues. The CDR3: CASSPLKLAGFDNEQFF. The CDR3, as DNA: TGTGCCAGCAGCCCTCTCAAGCTAGCGGGATTTGACAATGAGCAGTTCTTC.

A few counts support this clonotype. This sequence joins TRBV6-4 and TRBJ2-1; the match to TRBD2 covers 9 bases. V lost 2 bases to trimming and J lost 6 bases; unmatched junction nucleotides: 5. Germline CDR1 MRHNA, CDR2 SNTAGT. The CDR3 sequence is 15 residues long. The CDR3 protein is CASSDVAGASNEQFF. The DNA of the CDR3 is TGTGCCAGCAGTGACGTAGCGGGAGCCTCCAATGAGCAGTTCTTC.

This clonotype was seen a handful of times. The V and J genes are TRBV13 and TRBJ1-2; the D gene is possibly TRBD1 (6 bases). Per germline, CDR1 PRHDT and CDR2 FYEKMQ (reference sequence). The ends were cut back, 3 bases at V and 4 bases at J, with 15 bases in the middle. This CDR3 contains 15 residues. The DNA for the CDR3 is TGTGCCAGCAGCTTCCGGACAGCCACCCGCTATGGCTACACCTTC. It specifies CASSFRTATRYGYTF.

This clonotype occurred many times. J is TRBJ1-2 and V is TRBV12-3 or TRBV12-4; a possible D gene is TRBD1 (6 bases). CDR3 length: 14 amino acids. Deletions cut 9 bases from V and 1 base from J, with 15 bases between. The CDR3, as DNA: TGTGCCAGTAGTAGGGCAGGGGATAACTATGGCTACACCTTC. Residues: CASSRAGDNYGYTF.

The CDR3: CATSRASGYTDTQYF. The CDR3 coding sequence is TGTGCCACCAGCAGAGCAAGCGGGTACACAGATACGCAGTATTTT. The V and J genes are TRBV15 and TRBJ2-3, with a possible D match to TRBD2 (6 bases). CDR1 and CDR2 from the germline V gene are LNHNV and YYDKDF (reference sequence). The CDR3 has 15 residues. V lost 1 base and J 2 bases, leaving 10 bases between the germline ends.

The chain combines TRBV11-1 with TRBJ2-7, with D uncertain. Between the trimmed V and J ends, which lost 3 bases and 3 bases, there was a span of 9 bases. The length of the CDR3 is 13 residues. Germline V gene lookup returns CDR1 SGHAT and CDR2 FQDESV (reference sequence). CDR3 region: CASSFSELYEQYF. CDR3 in DNA: TGTGCCAGCAGCTTCAGTGAACTCTACGAGCAGTACTTC.

This clonotype has at least ten counts. V is TRBV10-1 and J is TRBJ1-1; the D is unclear. Germline CDR1 and CDR2: WNHNN and SYGVQD (reference sequence). V gave up 8 bases and J gave up 0 bases, with 19 bases separating them. The CDR3 is 16 residues long. Here the CDR3 reads CASRDLQQKMNTEAFF. CDR3 nucleotide sequence: TGCGCCAGCCGAGATCTTCAACAGAAGATGAACACTGAAGCTTTCTTT.

The V gene is TRBV7-9, the J gene TRBJ2-2, with D possibly TRBD2 on 5 matching bases. CDR1 is SEHNR and CDR2 is FQNEAQ in the germline V gene (reference sequence). The length of the CDR3 is 16 residues. V gave up 5 bases and J gave up 7 bases, with 20 bases separating them. CDR3 sequence reads: CASSPRGNQRIGELFF. The CDR3 region has the DNA TGTGCCAGCAGCCCCCGGGGAAATCAAAGAATCGGGGAGCTGTTTTTT.

This clonotype came up many times. V gene TRBV3-1 combines with J gene TRBJ2-7; 10 nucleotides align to TRBD2. This CDR3 spans 16 amino acids. V gave up 1 base and J gave up 4 bases; unmatched junction bases: 7. In germline, CDR1 is LGHDT, CDR2 YNNKEL (reference sequence). This CDR3 is CASSQGGAGGFYEQYF. In DNA, the CDR3 is TGTGCCAGCAGCCAAGGTGGAGCGGGAGGGTTTTACGAGCAGTACTTC.

In DNA, the CDR3 is TGCGCCAGCAGCCTCCCGGGGCTTGAGCAGTACTTC. It is translated as CASSLPGLEQYF. The chain carries TRBV5-1 and TRBJ2-7; D tentatively fits TRBD1 or TRBD2 (5 bases each). V was cut by 4 bases and J by 7 bases, with 12 bases left in between. Germline-derived CDR1 and CDR2 are SGHRS and YFSETQ. The CDR3 length is 12 residues.

This clonotype was found many times. The V and J genes are TRBV7-6 and TRBJ2-1; 10 bases line up with TRBD2. After removal of 4 bases from V and 9 bases from J, the junction contained 3 bases not matched to a gene. CDR1 and CDR2 from the germline V gene are SGHVS and FNYEAQ. The CDR3 sequence is 13 residues long. Written as DNA, the CDR3 is TGTGCCAGCAGCTCTAGCGGGAGTGCTGAGCAGTTCTTC. It specifies CASSSSGSAEQFF.